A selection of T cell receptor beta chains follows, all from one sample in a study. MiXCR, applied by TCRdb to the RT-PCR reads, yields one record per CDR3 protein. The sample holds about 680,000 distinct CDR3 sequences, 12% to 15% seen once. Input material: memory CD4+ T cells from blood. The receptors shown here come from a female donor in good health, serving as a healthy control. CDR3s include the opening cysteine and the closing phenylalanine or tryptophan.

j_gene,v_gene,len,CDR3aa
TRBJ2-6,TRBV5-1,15,CASSLTEPGANVLTF
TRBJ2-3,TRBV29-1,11,CSVGPQDTQYF
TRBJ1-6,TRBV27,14,CASSSGIYNSPLHF
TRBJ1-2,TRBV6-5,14,CASSPQNLNYGYTF
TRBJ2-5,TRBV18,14,CASSPDGGQETQYF
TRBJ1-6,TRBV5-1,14,CASSPGQQNSPLHF
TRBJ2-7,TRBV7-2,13,CASSWERPYEQYF
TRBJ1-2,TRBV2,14,CASSDRGVFDGYTF
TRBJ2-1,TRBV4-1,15,CASSPRSEAEDEQFF
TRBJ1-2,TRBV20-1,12,CSARNDRDGYTF
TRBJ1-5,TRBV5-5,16,CASSLVLGYSNQPQHF
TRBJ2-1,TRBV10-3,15,CAISELSGGSNEQFF
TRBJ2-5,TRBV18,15,CASSPLQGLRETQYF
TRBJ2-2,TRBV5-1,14,CASSLEQGTGELFF
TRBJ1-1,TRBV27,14,CASKYRQMNTEAFF
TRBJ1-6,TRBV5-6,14,CASSLFGVDSPLHF
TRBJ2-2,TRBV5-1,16,CASSPGQGENTGELFF
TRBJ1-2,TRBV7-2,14,CASSLFGTTDGNTF
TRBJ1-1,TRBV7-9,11,CASSLGGRDFF
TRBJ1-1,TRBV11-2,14,CASSLDRWRGEAFF
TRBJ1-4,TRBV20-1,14,CSASYSRGEEKLFF
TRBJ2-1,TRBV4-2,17,CASSQVMGASDGNEQFF
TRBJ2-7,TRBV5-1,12,CASREGPYEQYF
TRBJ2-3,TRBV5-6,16,CASSDRLAGGIDTQYF
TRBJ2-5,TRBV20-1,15,CSASKRGGLEETQYF
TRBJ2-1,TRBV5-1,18,CASSSRTTGGASYNEQFF
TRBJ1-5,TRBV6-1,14,CASSSTVFNQPQHF
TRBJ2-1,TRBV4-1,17,CASSQDRAGGSYNEQFF
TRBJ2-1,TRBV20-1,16,CSANLGLAGGLGEQFF
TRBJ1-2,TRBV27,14,CASSPQQGAYGYTF